What follows is one T cell receptor (beta chain) and its context. The CDR3 is made up of 13 amino acids. The germline V gene encodes CDR1 SEHNR and CDR2 FQNEAQ (reference sequence). V was shortened by 5 bases and J by 3 bases, with 11 bases between the two germline ends. CDR3 regions were amplified by Arm-PCR using iRepertoire HTBI primers to build TCR beta libraries. Each CDR3 protein is one row after TCRdb ran MiXCR on the multiplex PCR reads. This sample carries around 420,000 distinct CDR3 sequences, around 16% of them seen once, and the ten largest clones take about 7.8%. The data derive from a study of regulatory T cells in long-lasting Graves disease. Time point noted: newly diagnosed GD, antithyroid drugs for less than 3 months. The TCR library used RNA extracted from PBMCs. These data also formed part of another study, on T cells in Graves' hyperthyroidism and ophthalmopathy.

The TCR comes from a woman between 35 and 50 years old with Graves disease. The J gene is TRBJ2-7, the V gene TRBV7-9; D is uncertain. The material was peripheral blood mononuclear cells (PBMCs), obtained at new diagnosis, from a patient treated with antithyroid drugs. The CDR3 region has the DNA TGTGCCAGCAGCCCTGGACCGGTCTACGAGCAGTACTTC. This sequence encodes CASSPGPVYEQYF. Drawing the rest from reference TRBV7-9 and TRBJ2-7, the complete variable domain is DTGVSQNPRHKITKRGQNVTFRCDPISEHNRLYWYRQTLGQGPEFLTYFQNEAQLEKSRLLSDRFSAERPKGSFSTLEIQRTEQGDSAMYLCASSPGPVYEQYFGPGTRLTVT.